The sequence of this T cell receptor (beta chain) was determined in a study of blood T cell repertoires in COVID-19. About the study: Samples taken during acute and convalescent COVID-19 were collected in the United States, Italy and Spain. PBMCs, B-cell-depleted T cells, or T cells provided the cDNA or gDNA that made up the material.

Per the original data handling: Scientists estimated how many nucleated cells there were by amplifying reference gene primers. Data came from immunoSEQ multiplex PCR; TCRdb stores just in-frame clones and leaves some out. D and trimming were read from the DNA, whereas the V and J calls and clone size are those reported in that table. Altogether 240,000 or so clones are present, approximately 90% being singletons, with the ten largest covering around 0.98%. Trimming removed 5 bases from V and 12 bases from J, with 20 bases in between. CDR3 length: 14 residues. The germline CDR1 and CDR2 sequences are LNHDA and SQIVND (reference sequence).

Source material: peripheral blood. The chain joins TRBV19 to TRBJ1-5, with a tentative D call TRBD1 (6 bases). The clonotype comes from a woman aged 40 to 49 who had recovered from COVID-19. The chain's CDR3 is CASSPPGLDRDQHF. CDR3 coding DNA: TGTGCCAGTAGTCCCCCCGGTTTGGACAGAGACCAGCATTTT.